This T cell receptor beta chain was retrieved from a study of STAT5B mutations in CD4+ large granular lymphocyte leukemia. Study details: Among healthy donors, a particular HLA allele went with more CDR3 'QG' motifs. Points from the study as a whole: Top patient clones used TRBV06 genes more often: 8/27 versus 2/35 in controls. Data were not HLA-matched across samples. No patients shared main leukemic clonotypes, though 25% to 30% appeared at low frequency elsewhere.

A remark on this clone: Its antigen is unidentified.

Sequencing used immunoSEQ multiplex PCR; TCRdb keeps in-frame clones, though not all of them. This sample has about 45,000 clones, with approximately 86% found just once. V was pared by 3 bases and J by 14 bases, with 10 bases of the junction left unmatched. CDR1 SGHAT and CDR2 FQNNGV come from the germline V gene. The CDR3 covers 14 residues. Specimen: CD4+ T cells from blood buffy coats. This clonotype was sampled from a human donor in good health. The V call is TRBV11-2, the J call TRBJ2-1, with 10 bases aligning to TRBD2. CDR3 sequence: CASSFNPSGTSEFF. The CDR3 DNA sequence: TGTGCCAGCAGCTTCAACCCCTCCGGGACTAGCGAGTTCTTC. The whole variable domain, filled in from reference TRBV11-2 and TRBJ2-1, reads EAGVAQSPRYKIIEKRQSVAFWCNPISGHATLYWYQQILGQGPKLLIQFQNNGVVDDSQLPKDRFSAERLKGVDSTLKIQPAKLEDSAVYLCASSFNPSGTSEFFGPGTRLTVL.